The 32 T cell receptor beta chains below all came from one sample that was sequenced in a study of T cell responses to AZD1222 COVID-19 vaccine. Using immunoSEQ multiplex PCR, the repertoire was profiled, and TCRdb retains in-frame clones only, with some absent. This sample has approximately 150,000 clones; over 80% occur once, and the top ten carry 1.5% to 2%. Sequencing used peripheral blood, obtained on day 0 of AZD1222 vaccination. The receptors derive from an adult in good health.

This clone was counted once. V usage is TRBV9 and J usage is TRBJ1-5; TRBD1 matches 7 bases. This CDR3 has 16 residues. The germline gives CDR1 SGDLS, CDR2 YYNGEE. The V segment lost 0 bases and the J segment 5 bases; nucleotides outside the gene matches: 8. The CDR3 DNA follows: TGTGCCAGCAGCGTAGAGGGGGCCCGGCGTGATCAGCCCCAGCATTTT. Encoded protein: CASSVEGARRDQPQHF.

The V gene is TRBV12-2, the J gene TRBJ2-1; the DNA was not compared with TRBD2, the D call given in the table. TRBV12-2 is a known pseudogene. CDR3 length: 15 residues. Here the CDR3 reads CASRRLAGSYNEQFF. For the CDR3, the DNA is TGTGCAAGTCGGAGACTAGCGGGATCCTACAATGAGCAGTTCTTC.

The rearrangement links TRBV5-1 to TRBJ1-1, with D tentatively TRBD1 (5 bases). The CDR3 extends over 13 amino acids. CDR1 is SGHRS and CDR2 is YFSETQ in the germline V gene. Trimming cost V 4 bases and J 1 base, with 8 bases left between them. CDR3 in DNA: TGCGCCAGCAGCCTTAGGGGGAACACTGAAGCTTTCTTT. It translates to CASSLRGNTEAFF.

This chain uses TRBV28 with TRBJ2-7; D is uncertain. The CDR3 loop spans 15 amino acids. Per the germline V gene, CDR1 is MDHEN and CDR2 is SYDVKM. The ends were cut back, 2 bases at V and 2 bases at J, with 13 bases in the middle. The CDR3 coding sequence is TGTGCCAGCAGTTTAAGGCAGGTGCCGACCTACGAGCAGTACTTC. Protein sequence: CASSLRQVPTYEQYF.

The chain links TRBV27 to TRBJ2-3; possible D gene TRBD1, 5 bases. Germline V gene data show CDR1 as MNHEY and CDR2 as SMNVEV (reference sequence). With 2 bases removed from V and 4 bases from J, the gap between germline ends came to 10 bases. The CDR3 contains 14 residues. In DNA form, the CDR3 reads TGTGCCAGCAGTTTAAAGCAGGGTTCAGATACGCAGTATTTT. Its protein product is CASSLKQGSDTQYF.

This clone was picked up one time. This chain links TRBV27 with TRBJ1-2; 8 bases are a match to TRBD1. Unmatched junction bases numbered 6, after V lost 2 bases and J lost 13 bases. Per the germline V gene, CDR1 is MNHEY and CDR2 is SMNVEV (reference sequence). The CDR3 has 12 amino acids. The CDR3: CASSLIQGALTF. The CDR3 nucleotides are TGTGCCAGCAGTTTAATCCAGGGGGCCCTCACCTTC.

The chain has TRBV7-8 and TRBJ2-7; TRBD1 agrees at 10 bases. The germline V gene encodes CDR1 SGHVS and CDR2 FQNEAQ. The CDR3 loop spans 16 amino acids. The J segment lost 3 bases and the V segment lost 0 bases, leaving 5 bases of the junction unmatched. DNA of the CDR3: TGTGCCAGCAGCTTAGCCGGGACAGGGGCAGGCTACGAGCAGTACTTC. It translates to CASSLAGTGAGYEQYF.

About this clone: The same CDR3 arises from other DNA sequences in this sample as well. The chain links TRBV30 to TRBJ2-5; no clear D. Looked up from germline, CDR1 is GTSNPN and CDR2 is SVGIG (reference sequence). Trimming removed 0 bases at V and 5 bases at J, with 4 bases between. The CDR3 spans 11 residues. The CDR3 is CAWSVKETQYF. The DNA of the CDR3 is TGTGCCTGGAGTGTAAAGGAGACCCAGTACTTC.

The rearrangement joins TRBV4-1 to TRBJ1-6; D gene uncertain. Germline V gene sequence: CDR1 MGHRA, CDR2 YSYEKL. The CDR3 extends over 14 amino acids. The V end was cut by 1 base, the J end by 7 bases, with 8 bases between. This CDR3 is CASSQGVLNSPLHF. The CDR3 region has the DNA TGCGCCAGCAGCCAAGGGGTCCTAAATTCACCCCTCCACTTT.

This chain joins TRBV12-3 or TRBV12-4 and TRBJ1-1; D gene unclear. V lost 1 base to trimming and J lost 4 bases, with 4 bases between them. The CDR3 totals 12 residues. The CDR3 sequence: CASSLVSTEAFF. The DNA of the CDR3 is TGTGCCAGCAGTTTAGTGAGCACTGAAGCTTTCTTT.

This chain links TRBV11-2 with TRBJ2-7; a weak D match, TRBD1 (7 bases). Germline V gene data show CDR1 as SGHAT and CDR2 as FQNNGV. CDR3 length: 14 amino acids. Trimming shortened V by 5 bases and J by 4 bases, and 15 bases separated the two germline ends. The DNA for the CDR3 is TGTGCCAGCAGCCTACAGACAGGGAGGTACGAGCAGTACTTC. It specifies CASSLQTGRYEQYF.

V usage is TRBV11-3 and J usage is TRBJ2-7; the D call may be TRBD1 or TRBD2 (5 bases each). V shed 1 base and J shed 4 bases, with 11 bases lying between them. The germline CDR1 and CDR2 sequences are SGHNT and YENEEA. There are 14 residues in the CDR3. In DNA, the CDR3 is TGTGCCAGCAGCTTAGGAGGTGAGGGGTACGAGCAGTACTTC. Its protein product is CASSLGGEGYEQYF.

This clone was observed a few times. J is TRBJ1-2 and V is TRBV11-2; perhaps TRBD1 as D (5 bases). In germline, CDR1 is SGHAT, CDR2 FQNNGV. The CDR3 loop spans 15 amino acids. Trimming pared 8 bases from V and 4 bases from J, leaving 20 bases between. CDR3 residues: CASSTPGTFSYGYTF. As DNA, the CDR3 is TGTGCCAGCTCAACTCCAGGGACCTTCTCCTATGGCTACACCTTC.

This clone has just one count. DNA of the CDR3: TGTGCCAGCGGACGGGAGAGGGGTGATGAGCAGTTCTTC. Protein: CASGRERGDEQFF. V is TRBV6-5 and J is TRBJ2-1; perhaps TRBD2 as D (6 bases). Germline V gene lookup returns CDR1 MNHEY and CDR2 SVGAGI. V was clipped by 8 bases and J by 8 bases, with 16 bases between them. The CDR3 runs 13 residues.

The chain combines TRBV7-9 with TRBJ2-1; a possible D gene is TRBD2 (5 bases). This CDR3 region has 13 residues. Germline CDR1 and CDR2: SEHNR and FQNEAQ (reference sequence). V lost 6 bases, J lost 7 bases, and 13 bases lay in between. The CDR3: CASREGGGNEQFF. As DNA, the CDR3 is TGTGCCAGCAGGGAAGGAGGTGGGAATGAGCAGTTCTTC.

This rearrangement joins TRBV3-1 (or the pseudogene TRBV3-2) to TRBJ2-7; weak D call: TRBD1 (5 bases). CDR1 is LGHDT and CDR2 is YNNKEL in the germline V gene (reference sequence). The CDR3 runs to 12 residues. Trimming pared 3 bases from V and 7 bases from J, leaving 10 bases between. The CDR3 region has the DNA TGTGCCAGCAGCCACAGGGTGGGGGAGCAGTACTTC. Its protein product is CASSHRVGEQYF.

The table lists this clone with a count of one. The same CDR3 is also encoded by other DNA sequences in this sample. The genes are TRBV2 and TRBJ1-5; D call uncertain. Germline-derived CDR1 and CDR2 are SNHLY and FYNNEI. Trimming took off 6 bases at V and 0 bases at J, with 3 bases between the two ends. The CDR3 sequence is 12 residues long. The CDR3 protein is CASRYSNQPQHF. CDR3 nucleotides: TGTGCCAGCAGGTATAGCAATCAGCCCCAGCATTTT.

The rearrangement links TRBV7-8 to TRBJ1-2; maybe TRBD1 (5 bases). The CDR3 covers 12 residues. Trimming cost V 5 bases and J 5 bases, with 9 bases left between them. Germline loops: CDR1 SGHVS, CDR2 FQNEAQ. CDR3 nucleotides: TGTGCCAGCAGCCCCAGACAGTATGGCTACACCTTC. Translation: CASSPRQYGYTF.

The rearrangement joins TRBV28 to TRBJ2-1; no definite D call. This CDR3 spans 14 amino acids. V dropped 5 bases and J dropped 7 bases, with 15 bases sitting between them. Germline lookup yields CDR1 MDHEN and CDR2 SYDVKM. CDR3 in amino acids: CASSRKSRKNEQFF. The DNA for the CDR3 is TGTGCCAGCAGTAGGAAGTCGCGAAAAAATGAGCAGTTCTTC.

The gene calls are TRBV7-8 and TRBJ1-4; no clear D gene. This CDR3 spans 14 amino acids. Germline V CDR1 and CDR2: SGHVS, FQNEAQ. Trimming pared 3 bases from V and 9 bases from J, leaving 14 bases between. CDR3 sequence reads: CASSFQPREKKLFF. The CDR3 DNA is TGTGCCAGCAGCTTCCAACCCCGGGAAAAAAAACTGTTTTTT.

The V and J genes are TRBV9 and TRBJ1-1; perhaps TRBD1 as D (6 bases). Germline V CDR1 and CDR2: SGDLS, YYNGEE. Trimming cost V 3 bases and J 0 bases, with 15 bases left between them. This CDR3 comprises 16 residues. The CDR3 DNA reads as TGTGCCAGCAGCGGGAGGACAGTAACCATGAACACTGAAGCTTTCTTT. This translates into CASSGRTVTMNTEAFF.

The V gene is TRBV12-3 or TRBV12-4, the J gene TRBJ1-1; the D is unclear. The CDR3 loop spans 13 amino acids. V lost 6 bases, J lost 0 bases, and 8 bases lay in between. For the CDR3, the DNA is TGTGCCAGCAGGCCGGTTGTGAACACTGAAGCTTTCTTT. This translates into CASRPVVNTEAFF.

The chain couples TRBV19 to TRBJ2-1; weak D call: TRBD2 (5 bases). V was trimmed by 3 bases and J by 1 base, leaving 13 bases between them. Germline V gives CDR1 LNHDA, CDR2 SQIVND (reference sequence). This CDR3 is 16 amino acids long. The chain's CDR3 is CASSMEAALSYNEQFF. CDR3 bases: TGTGCCAGTAGTATGGAGGCGGCGTTATCCTACAATGAGCAGTTCTTC. Drawing the rest from reference TRBV19 and TRBJ2-1, the complete variable domain is DGGITQSPKYLFRKEGQNVTLSCEQNLNHDAMYWYRQDPGQGLRLIYYSQIVNDFQKGDIAEGYSVSREKKESFPLTVTSAQKNPTAFYLCASSMEAALSYNEQFFGPGTRLTVL.

This chain links TRBV6-2 or TRBV6-3 with TRBJ1-5; 7 bases align to TRBD1. The germline gives CDR1 MNHEY, CDR2 SVGEGT. This CDR3 is built from 15 residues. The V segment lost 6 bases and the J segment 3 bases; nucleotides outside the gene matches: 8. CDR3 sequence: CASSWVQGINQPQHF. The CDR3 DNA reads TGTGCCAGCAGCTGGGTACAGGGGATCAATCAGCCCCAGCATTTT.

The chain combines TRBV9 with TRBJ2-1; D unclear. Trimming left V 0 bases short and J 1 base short, with 5 bases between. The CDR3 is 14 residues long. Per the germline V gene, CDR1 is SGDLS and CDR2 is YYNGEE. CDR3 nucleotides: TGTGCCAGCAGCGTAGGTGGTTCCTACAATGAGCAGTTCTTC. This encodes CASSVGGSYNEQFF. Using reference TRBV9 and TRBJ2-1 for the parts outside the CDR3, the full variable domain is DSGVTQTPKHLITATGQRVTLRCSPRSGDLSVYWYQQSLDQGLQFLIQYYNGEERAKGNILERFSAQQFPDLHSELNLSSLELGDSALYFCASSVGGSYNEQFFGPGTRLTVL.

The chain links TRBV5-1 to TRBJ2-1; 13 bases agree with TRBD2. The CDR3 sequence is 17 residues long. With 3 bases clipped from V and 4 bases from J, the junction kept 7 bases outside the gene matches. Germline assignment: CDR1 SGHRS and CDR2 YFSETQ. The CDR3 is CASSSTRTSGRYNEQFF. CDR3 in DNA: TGCGCCAGCAGCTCGACGAGGACTAGCGGGAGATACAATGAGCAGTTCTTC.

The V call is TRBV7-7, the J call TRBJ2-3, with 13 bases aligning to TRBD2. CDR1 and CDR2 from the germline V gene are SSHAT and FNYEAQ (reference sequence). The CDR3 is made up of 16 amino acids. J gave up 1 base and V 4 bases, and 2 bases lay outside the gene matches. The CDR3 loop is CASSSGLAGGTDTQYF. CDR3 nucleotide sequence: TGTGCCAGCAGCTCTGGACTAGCGGGGGGCACAGATACGCAGTATTTT.

The chain is built from TRBV4-3 and TRBJ1-2; D uncertain. The germline V gene encodes CDR1 LGHNA and CDR2 YSLEER. Trimming pared 0 bases from V and 7 bases from J, leaving 9 bases between. CDR3 length: 13 amino acids. Here the CDR3 reads CASSQDQEGGYTF. Here the CDR3 DNA reads TGCGCCAGCAGCCAAGATCAAGAGGGTGGCTACACCTTC.

The rearrangement uses TRBV15 and TRBJ1-1; 7 bases map to TRBD1. Germline V lookup: CDR1 LNHNV, CDR2 YYDKDF (reference sequence). The CDR3 covers 14 residues. V shed 1 base, J shed 4 bases, and the junction held 3 bases outside the gene matches. CDR3 residues: CATSRGDSRTEAFF. The CDR3, as DNA: TGTGCCACCAGCAGAGGGGACAGCCGCACTGAAGCTTTCTTT.

The chain joins TRBV19 to TRBJ1-5, with D unresolved. The CDR3 covers 12 residues. The V gene's germline CDR1 is LNHDA and CDR2 SQIVND (reference sequence). V was trimmed by 3 bases and J by 4 bases, leaving 4 bases between them. The CDR3 nucleotides read TGTGCCAGTAGTATGTCTAATCAGCCCCAGCATTTT. Its translation is CASSMSNQPQHF.

The J gene is TRBJ2-7, the V gene TRBV5-4, with D possibly TRBD2 on 5 matching bases. V was clipped by 6 bases and J by 3 bases, with 13 bases between them. This CDR3 has 13 residues. Germline V gene data show CDR1 as SGHNT and CDR2 as YYREEE (reference sequence). CDR3 sequence: CASTGENDYEQYF. CDR3 bases: TGTGCCAGCACCGGGGAAAACGACTACGAGCAGTACTTC. The full variable domain, in which reference TRBV5-4 and TRBJ2-7 provide the parts outside the CDR3, is ETGVTQSPTHLIKTRGQQVTLRCSSQSGHNTVSWYQQALGQGPQFIFQYYREEENGRGNFPPRFSGLQFPNYSSELNVNALELDDSALYLCASTGENDYEQYFGPGTRLTVT.

The chain employs TRBV5-6 and TRBJ1-3; no firm D call. Germline CDR1 is SGHDT and CDR2 is YYEEEE. V lost 3 bases and J 8 bases, leaving 15 bases between the germline ends. The CDR3 is made up of 14 amino acids. The CDR3 protein is CASSSWVQRHTIYF. The DNA for the CDR3 is TGTGCCAGCAGCTCATGGGTCCAAAGACACACCATATATTTT.